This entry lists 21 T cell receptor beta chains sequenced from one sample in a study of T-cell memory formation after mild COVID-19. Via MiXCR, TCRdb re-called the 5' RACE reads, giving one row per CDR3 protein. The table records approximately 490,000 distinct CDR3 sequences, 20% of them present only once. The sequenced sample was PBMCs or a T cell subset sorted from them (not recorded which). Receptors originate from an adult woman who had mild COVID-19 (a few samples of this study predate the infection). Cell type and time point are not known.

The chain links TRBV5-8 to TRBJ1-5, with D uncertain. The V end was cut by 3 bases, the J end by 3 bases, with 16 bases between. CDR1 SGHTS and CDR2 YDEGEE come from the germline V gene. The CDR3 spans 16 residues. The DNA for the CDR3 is TGTGCCAGCAGCTCAGAACAGAATACTAACAATCAGCCCCAGCATTTT. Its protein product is CASSSEQNTNNQPQHF.

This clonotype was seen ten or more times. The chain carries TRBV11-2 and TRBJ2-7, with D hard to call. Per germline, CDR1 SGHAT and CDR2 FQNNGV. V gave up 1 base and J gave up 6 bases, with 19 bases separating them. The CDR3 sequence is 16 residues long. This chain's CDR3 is CASSLGLGMMAAEQYF. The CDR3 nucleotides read TGTGCCAGCAGCTTAGGATTAGGGATGATGGCAGCCGAGCAGTACTTC.

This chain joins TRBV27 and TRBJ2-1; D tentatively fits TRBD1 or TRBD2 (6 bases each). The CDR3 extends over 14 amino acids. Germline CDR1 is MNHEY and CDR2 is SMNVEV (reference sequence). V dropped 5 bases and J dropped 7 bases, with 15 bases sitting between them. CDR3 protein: CASSPPGAVNEQFF. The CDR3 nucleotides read TGTGCCAGCAGTCCCCCGGGGGCAGTAAATGAGCAGTTCTTC.

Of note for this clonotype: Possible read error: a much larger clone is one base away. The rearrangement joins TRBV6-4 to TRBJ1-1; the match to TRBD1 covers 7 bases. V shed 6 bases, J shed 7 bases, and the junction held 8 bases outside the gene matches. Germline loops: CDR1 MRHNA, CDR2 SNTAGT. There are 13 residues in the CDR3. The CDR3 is CASSSTGSNEAFF. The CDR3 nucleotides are TGTGCCAGCAGCTCGACAGGGAGCAATGAAGCTTTCTTT.

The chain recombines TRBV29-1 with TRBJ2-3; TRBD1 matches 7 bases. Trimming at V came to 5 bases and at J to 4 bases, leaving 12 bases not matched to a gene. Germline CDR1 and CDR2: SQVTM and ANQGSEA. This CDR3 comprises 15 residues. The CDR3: CSVLTGQYLADTQYF. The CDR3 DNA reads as TGCAGCGTTCTGACAGGGCAATATCTGGCAGATACGCAGTATTTT.

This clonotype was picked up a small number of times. Written as DNA, the CDR3 is TGTGCCAGCACCGACCGGGGTTCCTACAATGAGCAGTTCTTC. It codes for CASTDRGSYNEQFF. This rearrangement joins TRBV12-3 or TRBV12-4 to TRBJ2-1, with D perhaps matching TRBD2 (5 bases). The CDR3 totals 14 residues. V dropped 7 bases and J dropped 1 base, with 11 bases sitting between them.

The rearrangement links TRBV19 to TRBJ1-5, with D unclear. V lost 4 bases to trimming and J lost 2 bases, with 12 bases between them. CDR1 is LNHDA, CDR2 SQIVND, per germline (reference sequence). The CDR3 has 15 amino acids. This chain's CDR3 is CASSSLPGGNQPQHF. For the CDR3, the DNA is TGTGCCAGTAGTAGCCTCCCCGGGGGCAATCAGCCCCAGCATTTT.

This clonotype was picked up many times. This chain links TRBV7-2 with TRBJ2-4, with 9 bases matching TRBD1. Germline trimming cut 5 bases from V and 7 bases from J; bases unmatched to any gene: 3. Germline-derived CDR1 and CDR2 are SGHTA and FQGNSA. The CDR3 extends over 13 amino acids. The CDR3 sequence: CASSLTGGNIQYF. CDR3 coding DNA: TGTGCCAGCAGCCTGACAGGGGGGAACATTCAGTACTTC.

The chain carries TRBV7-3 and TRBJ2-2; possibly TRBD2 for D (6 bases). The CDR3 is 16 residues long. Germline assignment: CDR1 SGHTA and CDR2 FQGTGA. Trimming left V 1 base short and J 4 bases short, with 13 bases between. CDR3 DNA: TGTGCCAGCAGCTTAATCGGGGGAGACCGCACCGGGGAGCTGTTTTTT. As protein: CASSLIGGDRTGELFF. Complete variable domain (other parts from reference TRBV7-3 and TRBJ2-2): GAGVSQTPSNKVTEKGKYVELRCDPISGHTALYWYRQSLGQGPEFLIYFQGTGAADDSGLPNDRFFAVRPEGSVSTLKIQRTERGDSAVYLCASSLIGGDRTGELFFGEGSRLTVL.

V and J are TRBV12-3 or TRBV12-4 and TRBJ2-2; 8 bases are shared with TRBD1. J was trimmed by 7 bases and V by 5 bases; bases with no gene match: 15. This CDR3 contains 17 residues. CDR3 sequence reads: CASSIPPDRGSSGELFF. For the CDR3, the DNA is TGTGCCAGCAGTATTCCCCCTGACAGGGGTAGTAGCGGGGAGCTGTTTTTT.

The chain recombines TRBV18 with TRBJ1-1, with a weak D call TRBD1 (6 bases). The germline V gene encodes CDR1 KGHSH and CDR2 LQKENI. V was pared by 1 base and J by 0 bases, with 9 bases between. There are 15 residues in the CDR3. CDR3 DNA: TGTGCCAGCTCACCACACAGGGACATGAACACTGAAGCTTTCTTT. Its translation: CASSPHRDMNTEAFF.

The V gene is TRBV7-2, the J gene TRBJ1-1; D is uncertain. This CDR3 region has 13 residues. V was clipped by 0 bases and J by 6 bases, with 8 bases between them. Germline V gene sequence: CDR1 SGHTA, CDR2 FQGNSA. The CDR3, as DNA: TGTGCCAGCAGCTTAGCGATGTCCGCTGAAGCTTTCTTT. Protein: CASSLAMSAEAFF.

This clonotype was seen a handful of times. The CDR3 coding sequence is TGCGCCAGCAGTTTAGACAGTTCTTCCTACGAGCAGTACTTC. This codes for CASSLDSSSYEQYF. The chain carries TRBV4-1 and TRBJ2-7; possibly TRBD1 for D (5 bases). The CDR3 has 14 residues. V was pared by 6 bases and J by 1 base, with 13 bases between. Germline CDR1 and CDR2: MGHRA and YSYEKL.

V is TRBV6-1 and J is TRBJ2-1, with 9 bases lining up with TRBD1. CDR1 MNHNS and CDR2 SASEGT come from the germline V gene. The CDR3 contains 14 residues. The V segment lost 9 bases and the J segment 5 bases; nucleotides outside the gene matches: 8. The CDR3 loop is CASRRDRVNNEQFF. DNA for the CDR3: TGTGCCAGTCGGCGGGACAGGGTCAACAATGAGCAGTTCTTC.

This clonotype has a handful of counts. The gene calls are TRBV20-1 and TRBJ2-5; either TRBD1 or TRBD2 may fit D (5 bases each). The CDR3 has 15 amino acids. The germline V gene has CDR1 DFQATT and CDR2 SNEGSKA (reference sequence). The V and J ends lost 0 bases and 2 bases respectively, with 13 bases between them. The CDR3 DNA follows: TGCAGTGCTAGAGACCTCCGTGGGGGACAAGAGACCCAGTACTTC. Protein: CSARDLRGGQETQYF.

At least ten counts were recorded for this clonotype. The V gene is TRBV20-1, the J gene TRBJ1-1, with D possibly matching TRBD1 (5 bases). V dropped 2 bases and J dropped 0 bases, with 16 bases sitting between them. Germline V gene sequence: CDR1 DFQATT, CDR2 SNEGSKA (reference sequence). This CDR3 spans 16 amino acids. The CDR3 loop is CSARRLSGTVNTEAFF. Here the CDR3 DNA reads TGCAGTGCTAGAAGACTTTCGGGGACCGTGAACACTGAAGCTTTCTTT.

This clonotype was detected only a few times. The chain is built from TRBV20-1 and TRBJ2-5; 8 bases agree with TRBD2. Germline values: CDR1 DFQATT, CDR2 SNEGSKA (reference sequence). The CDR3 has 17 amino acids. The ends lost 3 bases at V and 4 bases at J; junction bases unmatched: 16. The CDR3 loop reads CSASNYGSGGRGETQYF. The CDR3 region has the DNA TGCAGTGCTAGCAATTATGGATCGGGAGGGCGGGGAGAGACCCAGTACTTC.

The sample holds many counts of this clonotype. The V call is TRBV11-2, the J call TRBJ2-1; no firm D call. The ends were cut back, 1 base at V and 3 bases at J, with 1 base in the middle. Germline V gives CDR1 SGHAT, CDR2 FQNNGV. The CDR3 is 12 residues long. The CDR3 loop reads CASSLVYNEQFF. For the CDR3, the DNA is TGTGCCAGCAGCTTAGTCTACAATGAGCAGTTCTTC.

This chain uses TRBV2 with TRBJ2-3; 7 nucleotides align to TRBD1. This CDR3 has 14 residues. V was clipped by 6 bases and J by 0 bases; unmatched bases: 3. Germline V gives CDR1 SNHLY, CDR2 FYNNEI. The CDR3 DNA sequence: TGTGCCAGCAGCCGGGACAGCAGCACAGATACGCAGTATTTT. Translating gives CASSRDSSTDTQYF.

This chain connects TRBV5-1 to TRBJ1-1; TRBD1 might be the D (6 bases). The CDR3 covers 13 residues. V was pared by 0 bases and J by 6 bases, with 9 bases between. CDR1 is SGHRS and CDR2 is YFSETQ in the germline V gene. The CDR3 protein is CASSLAQGSEAFF. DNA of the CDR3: TGCGCCAGCAGCTTGGCCCAGGGGTCTGAAGCTTTCTTT.

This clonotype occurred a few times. The CDR3 DNA reads as TGTGCCAGCACTCCGGGACGCCGGCCGGAGACCCAGTACTTC. It translates to CASTPGRRPETQYF. This chain joins TRBV12-3 or TRBV12-4 and TRBJ2-5; either TRBD1 or TRBD2 may fit D (5 bases each). There are 14 residues in the CDR3. The V end was cut by 7 bases, the J end by 5 bases, with 17 bases between.